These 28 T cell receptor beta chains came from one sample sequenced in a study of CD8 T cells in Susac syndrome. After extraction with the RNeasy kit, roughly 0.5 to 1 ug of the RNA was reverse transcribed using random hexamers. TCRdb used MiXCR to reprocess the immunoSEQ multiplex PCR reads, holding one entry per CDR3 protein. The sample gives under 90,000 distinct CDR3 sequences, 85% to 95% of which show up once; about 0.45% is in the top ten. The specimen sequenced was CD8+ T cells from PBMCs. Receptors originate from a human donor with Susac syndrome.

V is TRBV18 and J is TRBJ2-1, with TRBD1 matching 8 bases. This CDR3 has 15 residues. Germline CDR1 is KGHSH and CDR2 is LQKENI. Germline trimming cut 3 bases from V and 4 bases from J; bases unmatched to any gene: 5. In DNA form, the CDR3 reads TGTGCCAGCTCACCCCCGGACAGGGCTTACAATGAGCAGTTCTTC. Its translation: CASSPPDRAYNEQFF.

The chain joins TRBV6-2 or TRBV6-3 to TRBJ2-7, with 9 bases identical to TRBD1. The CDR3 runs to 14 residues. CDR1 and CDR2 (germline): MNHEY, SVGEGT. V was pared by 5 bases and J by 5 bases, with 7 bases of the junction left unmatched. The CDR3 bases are TGTGCCAGCAGTCCAGGGGACAGGGAGCACGAGCAGTACTTC. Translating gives CASSPGDREHEQYF.

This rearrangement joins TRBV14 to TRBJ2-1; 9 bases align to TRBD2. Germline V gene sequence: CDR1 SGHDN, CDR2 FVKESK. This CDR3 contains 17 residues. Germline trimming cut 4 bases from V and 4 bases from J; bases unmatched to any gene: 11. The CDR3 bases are TGTGCCAGCAGCCTACGTCTTCTAGCGGGACTTTACAATGAGCAGTTCTTC. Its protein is CASSLRLLAGLYNEQFF.

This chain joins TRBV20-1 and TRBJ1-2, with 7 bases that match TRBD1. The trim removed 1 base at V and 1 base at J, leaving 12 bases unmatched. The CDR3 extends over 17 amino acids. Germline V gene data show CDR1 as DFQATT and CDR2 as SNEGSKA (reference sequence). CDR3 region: CSARVLTGQAINYGYTF. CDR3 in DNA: TGCAGTGCTAGAGTATTAACCGGACAGGCGATTAACTATGGCTACACCTTC.

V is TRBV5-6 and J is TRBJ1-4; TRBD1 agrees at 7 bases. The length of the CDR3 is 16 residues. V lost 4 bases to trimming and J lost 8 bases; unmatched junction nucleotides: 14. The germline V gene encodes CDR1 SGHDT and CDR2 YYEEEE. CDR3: CASSGQVPTGREKLFF. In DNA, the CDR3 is TGTGCCAGCAGCGGTCAAGTCCCGACAGGGCGGGAAAAACTGTTTTTT.

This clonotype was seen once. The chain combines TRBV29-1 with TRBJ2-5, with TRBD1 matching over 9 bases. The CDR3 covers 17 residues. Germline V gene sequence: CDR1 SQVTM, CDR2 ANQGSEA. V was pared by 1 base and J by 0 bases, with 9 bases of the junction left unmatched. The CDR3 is CSVEGTGDARYQETQYF. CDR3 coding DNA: TGCAGCGTTGAAGGGACAGGGGACGCAAGGTACCAAGAGACCCAGTACTTC. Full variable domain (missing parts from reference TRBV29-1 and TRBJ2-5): SAVISQKPSRDICQRGTSLTIQCQVDSQVTMMFWYRQQPGQSLTLIATANQGSEATYESGFVIDKFPISRPNLTFSTLTVSNMSPEDSSIYLCSVEGTGDARYQETQYFGPGTRLLVL.

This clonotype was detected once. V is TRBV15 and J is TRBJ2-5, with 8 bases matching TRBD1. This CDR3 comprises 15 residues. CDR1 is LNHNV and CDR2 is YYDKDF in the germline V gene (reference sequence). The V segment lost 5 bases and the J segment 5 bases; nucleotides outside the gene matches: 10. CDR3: CATSPQIQGGETQYF. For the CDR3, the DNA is TGTGCCACCAGCCCCCAAATACAGGGGGGCGAGACCCAGTACTTC. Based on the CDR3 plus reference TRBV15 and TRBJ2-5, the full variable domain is DAMVIQNPRYQVTQFGKPVTLSCSQTLNHNVMYWYQQKSSQAPKLLFHYYDKDFNNEADTPDNFQSRRPNTSFCFLDIRSPGLGDTAMYLCATSPQIQGGETQYFGPGTRLLVL.

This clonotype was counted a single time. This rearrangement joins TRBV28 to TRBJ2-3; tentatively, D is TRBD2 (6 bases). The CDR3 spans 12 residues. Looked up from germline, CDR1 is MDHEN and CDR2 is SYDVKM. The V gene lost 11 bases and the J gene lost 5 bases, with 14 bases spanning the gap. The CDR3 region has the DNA TGTGCCGGAGGAGGGCCGGGAGATACGCAGTATTTT. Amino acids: CAGGGPGDTQYF.

CDR3: CSVTGVTTEAFF. The CDR3 DNA sequence: TGCAGCGTCACAGGGGTGACCACTGAAGCTTTCTTT. This chain joins TRBV29-1 and TRBJ1-1; the match to TRBD1 covers 7 bases. The V gene's germline CDR1 is SQVTM and CDR2 ANQGSEA. The CDR3 extends over 12 amino acids. Germline trimming cut 6 bases from V and 4 bases from J; bases unmatched to any gene: 5.

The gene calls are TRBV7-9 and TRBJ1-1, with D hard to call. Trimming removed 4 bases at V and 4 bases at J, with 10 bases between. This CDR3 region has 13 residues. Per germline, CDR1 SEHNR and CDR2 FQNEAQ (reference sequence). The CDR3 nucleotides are TGTGCCAGCAGCTCCCCCGGAGGCACTGAAGCTTTCTTT. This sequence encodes CASSSPGGTEAFF. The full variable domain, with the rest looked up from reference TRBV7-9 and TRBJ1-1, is DTGVSQNPRHKITKRGQNVTFRCDPISEHNRLYWYRQTLGQGPEFLTYFQNEAQLEKSRLLSDRFSAERPKGSFSTLEIQRTEQGDSAMYLCASSSPGGTEAFFGQGTRLTVV.

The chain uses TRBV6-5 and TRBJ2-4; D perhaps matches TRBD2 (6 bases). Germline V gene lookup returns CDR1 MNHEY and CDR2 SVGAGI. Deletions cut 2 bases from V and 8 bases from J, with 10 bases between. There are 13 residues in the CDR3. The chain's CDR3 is CASSYAGWDIQYF. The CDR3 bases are TGTGCCAGCAGTTACGCGGGGTGGGACATTCAGTACTTC.

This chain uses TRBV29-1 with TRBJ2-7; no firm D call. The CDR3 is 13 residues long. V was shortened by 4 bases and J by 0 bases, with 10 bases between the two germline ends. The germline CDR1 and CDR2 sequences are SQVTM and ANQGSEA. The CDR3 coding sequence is TGCAGCGTTGTCTCGGGCCCCTCCTACGAGCAGTACTTC. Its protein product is CSVVSGPSYEQYF.

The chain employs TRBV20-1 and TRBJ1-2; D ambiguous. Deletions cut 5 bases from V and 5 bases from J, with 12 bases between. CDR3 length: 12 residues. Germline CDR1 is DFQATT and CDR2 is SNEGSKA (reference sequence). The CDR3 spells CSAAPSGYGYTF. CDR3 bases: TGCAGTGCTGCCCCTTCGGGTTATGGCTACACCTTC.

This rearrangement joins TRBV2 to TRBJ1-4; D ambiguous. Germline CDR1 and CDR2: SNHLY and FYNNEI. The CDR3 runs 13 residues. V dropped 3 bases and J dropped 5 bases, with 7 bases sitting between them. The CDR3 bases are TGTGCCAGCAGTGAGACCGTCAATGAAAAACTGTTTTTT. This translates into CASSETVNEKLFF.

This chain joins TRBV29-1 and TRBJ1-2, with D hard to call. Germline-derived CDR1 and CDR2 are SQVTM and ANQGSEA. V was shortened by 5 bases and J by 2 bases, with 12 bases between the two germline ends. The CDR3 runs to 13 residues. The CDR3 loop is CSVIKTENYGYTF. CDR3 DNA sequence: TGCAGCGTTATTAAAACCGAGAACTATGGCTACACCTTC.

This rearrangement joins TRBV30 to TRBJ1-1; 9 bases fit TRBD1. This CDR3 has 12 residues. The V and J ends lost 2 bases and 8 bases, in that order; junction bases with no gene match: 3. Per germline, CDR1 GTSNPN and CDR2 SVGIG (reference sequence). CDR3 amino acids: CAWSSQGAEAFF. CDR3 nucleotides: TGTGCCTGGAGTTCACAGGGGGCGGAAGCTTTCTTT. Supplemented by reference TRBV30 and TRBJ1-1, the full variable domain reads SQTIHQWPATLVQPVGSPLSLECTVEGTSNPNLYWYRQAAGRGLQLLFYSVGIGQISSEVPQNLSASRPQDRQFILSSKKLLLSDSGFYLCAWSSQGAEAFFGQGTRLTVV.

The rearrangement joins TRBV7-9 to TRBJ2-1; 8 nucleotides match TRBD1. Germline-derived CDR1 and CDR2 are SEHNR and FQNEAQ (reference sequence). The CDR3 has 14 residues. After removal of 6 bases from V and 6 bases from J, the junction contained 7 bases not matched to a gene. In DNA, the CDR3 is TGTGCCAGCAGTTCGGAGACAGGGGCCAATGAGCAGTTCTTC. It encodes CASSSETGANEQFF.

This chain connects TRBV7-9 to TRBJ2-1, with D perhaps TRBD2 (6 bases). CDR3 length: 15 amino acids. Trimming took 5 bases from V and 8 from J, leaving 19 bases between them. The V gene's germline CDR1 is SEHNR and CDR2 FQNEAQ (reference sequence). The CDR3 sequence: CASSILGTPMDEQFF. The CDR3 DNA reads TGTGCCAGCAGCATTCTCGGGACTCCTATGGATGAGCAGTTCTTC.

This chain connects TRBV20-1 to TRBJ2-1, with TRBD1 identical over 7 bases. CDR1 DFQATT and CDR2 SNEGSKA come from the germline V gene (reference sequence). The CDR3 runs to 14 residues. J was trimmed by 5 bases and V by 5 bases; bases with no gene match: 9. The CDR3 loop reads CSALQGQRDNEQFF. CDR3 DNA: TGCAGTGCTCTACAGGGGCAAAGAGACAATGAGCAGTTCTTC.

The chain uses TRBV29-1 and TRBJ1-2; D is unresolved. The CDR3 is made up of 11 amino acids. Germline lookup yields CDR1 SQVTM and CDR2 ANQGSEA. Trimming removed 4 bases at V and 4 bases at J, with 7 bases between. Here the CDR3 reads CSVALPYGYTF. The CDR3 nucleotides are TGCAGCGTTGCTTTGCCCTATGGCTACACCTTC.

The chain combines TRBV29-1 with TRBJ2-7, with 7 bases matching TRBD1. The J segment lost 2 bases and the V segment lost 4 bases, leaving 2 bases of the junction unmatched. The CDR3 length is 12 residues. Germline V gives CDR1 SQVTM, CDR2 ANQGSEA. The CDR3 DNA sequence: TGCAGCGTTGTTGACAGGGCCTACGAGCAGTACTTC. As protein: CSVVDRAYEQYF.

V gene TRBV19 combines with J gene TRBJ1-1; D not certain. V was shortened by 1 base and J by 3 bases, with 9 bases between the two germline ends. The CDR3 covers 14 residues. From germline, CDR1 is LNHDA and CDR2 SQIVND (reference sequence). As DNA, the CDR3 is TGTGCCAGTAGTATAGCCCCGGGAGACACTGAAGCTTTCTTT. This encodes CASSIAPGDTEAFF.

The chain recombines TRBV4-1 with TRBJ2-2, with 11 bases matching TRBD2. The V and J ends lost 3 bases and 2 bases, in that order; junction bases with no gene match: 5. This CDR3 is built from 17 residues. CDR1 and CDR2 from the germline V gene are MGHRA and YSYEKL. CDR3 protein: CASSQAGLAVNTGELFF. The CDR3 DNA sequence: TGCGCCAGCAGCCAGGCGGGACTAGCGGTAAACACCGGGGAGCTGTTTTTT.

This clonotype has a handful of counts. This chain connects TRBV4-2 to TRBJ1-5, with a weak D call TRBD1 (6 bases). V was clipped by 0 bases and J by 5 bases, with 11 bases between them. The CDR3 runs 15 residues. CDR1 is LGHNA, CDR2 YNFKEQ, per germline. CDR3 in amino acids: CASSQEQGDHQPQHF. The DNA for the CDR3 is TGTGCCAGCAGCCAAGAACAGGGTGATCATCAGCCCCAGCATTTT.

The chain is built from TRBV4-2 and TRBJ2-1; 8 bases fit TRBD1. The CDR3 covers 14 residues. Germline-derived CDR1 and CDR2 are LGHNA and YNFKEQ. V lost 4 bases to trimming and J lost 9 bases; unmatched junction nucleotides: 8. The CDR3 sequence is CASSLADRDLEQFF. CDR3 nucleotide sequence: TGTGCCAGCAGCCTGGCGGACAGGGATCTTGAGCAGTTCTTC.

The CDR3 spells CASSHGGLNTEAFF. The DNA of the CDR3 is TGTGCCAGCAGTCATGGGGGCCTCAACACTGAAGCTTTCTTT. The genes are TRBV3-1 and TRBJ1-1, with a weak D call TRBD1 (6 bases). The CDR3 totals 14 residues. Germline CDR1 LGHDT, CDR2 YNNKEL (reference sequence). Trimming left V 6 bases short and J 2 bases short, with 13 bases between.

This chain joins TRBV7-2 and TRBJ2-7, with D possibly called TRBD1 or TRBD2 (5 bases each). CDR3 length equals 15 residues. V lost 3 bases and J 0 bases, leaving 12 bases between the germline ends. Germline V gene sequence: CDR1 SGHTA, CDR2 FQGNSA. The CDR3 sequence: CASSFGTGSSYEQYF. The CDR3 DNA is TGTGCCAGCAGCTTCGGGACGGGGAGCTCCTACGAGCAGTACTTC. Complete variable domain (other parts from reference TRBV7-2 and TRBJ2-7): GAGVSQSPSNKVTEKGKDVELRCDPISGHTALYWYRQSLGQGLEFLIYFQGNSAPDKSGLPSDRFSAERTGGSVSTLTIQRTQQEDSAVYLCASSFGTGSSYEQYFGPGTRLTVT.

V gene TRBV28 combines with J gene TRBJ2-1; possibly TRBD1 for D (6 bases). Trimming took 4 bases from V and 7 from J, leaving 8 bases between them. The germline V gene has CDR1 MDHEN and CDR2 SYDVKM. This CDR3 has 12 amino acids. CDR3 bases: TGTGCCAGCAGTTCAACAGGGAATGAGCAGTTCTTC. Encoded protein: CASSSTGNEQFF.